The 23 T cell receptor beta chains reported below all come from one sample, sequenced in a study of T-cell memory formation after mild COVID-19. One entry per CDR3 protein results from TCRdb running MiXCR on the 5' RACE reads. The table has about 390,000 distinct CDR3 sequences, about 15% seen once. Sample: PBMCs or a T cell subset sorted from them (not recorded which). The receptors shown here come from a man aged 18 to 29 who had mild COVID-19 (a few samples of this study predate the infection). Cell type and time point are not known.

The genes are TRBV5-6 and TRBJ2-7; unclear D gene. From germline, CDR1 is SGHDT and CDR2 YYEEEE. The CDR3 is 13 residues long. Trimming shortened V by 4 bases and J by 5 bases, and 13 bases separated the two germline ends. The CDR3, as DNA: TGTGCCAGCAGCCCTACACTGGAGCACGAGCAGTACTTC. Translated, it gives CASSPTLEHEQYF.

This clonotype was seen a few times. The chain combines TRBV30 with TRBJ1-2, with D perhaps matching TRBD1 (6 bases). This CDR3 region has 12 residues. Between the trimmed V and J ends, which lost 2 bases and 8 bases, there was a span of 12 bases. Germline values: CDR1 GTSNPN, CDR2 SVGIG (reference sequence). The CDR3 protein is CAWSTGIRGYTF. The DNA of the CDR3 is TGTGCCTGGAGTACAGGGATCCGGGGCTACACCTTC.

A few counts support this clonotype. The CDR3 protein is CSVQPNTGELFF. The CDR3 nucleotides read TGCAGCGTACAGCCAAACACCGGGGAGCTGTTTTTT. The chain combines TRBV29-1 with TRBJ2-2; no clear D gene. Per the germline V gene, CDR1 is SQVTM and CDR2 is ANQGSEA. This CDR3 has 12 residues. V shed 6 bases and J shed 2 bases, with 7 bases lying between them.

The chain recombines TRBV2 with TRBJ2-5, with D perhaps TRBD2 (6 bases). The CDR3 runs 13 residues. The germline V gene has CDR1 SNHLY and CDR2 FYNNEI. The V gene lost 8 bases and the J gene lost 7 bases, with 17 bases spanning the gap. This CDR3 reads CASVRDSEGTQYF. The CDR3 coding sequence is TGTGCCAGCGTCCGGGACTCCGAGGGGACCCAGTACTTC.

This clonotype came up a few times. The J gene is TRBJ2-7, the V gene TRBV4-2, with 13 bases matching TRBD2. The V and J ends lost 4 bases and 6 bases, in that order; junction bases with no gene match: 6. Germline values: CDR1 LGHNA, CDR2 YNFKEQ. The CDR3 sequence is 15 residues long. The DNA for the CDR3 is TGTGCCAGCAGCCCCTCGACTAGCGGGGGGCGCGAGCAGTACTTC. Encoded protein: CASSPSTSGGREQYF.

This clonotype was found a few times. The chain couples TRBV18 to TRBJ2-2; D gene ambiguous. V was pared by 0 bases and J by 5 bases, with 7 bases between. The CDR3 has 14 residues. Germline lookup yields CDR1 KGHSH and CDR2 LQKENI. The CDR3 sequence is CASSPPGVTGELFF. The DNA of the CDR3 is TGTGCCAGCTCACCACCAGGAGTAACCGGGGAGCTGTTTTTT.

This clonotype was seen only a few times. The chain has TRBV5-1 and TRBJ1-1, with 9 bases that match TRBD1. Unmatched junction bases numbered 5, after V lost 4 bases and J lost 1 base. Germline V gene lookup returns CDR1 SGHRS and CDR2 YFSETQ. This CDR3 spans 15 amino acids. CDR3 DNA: TGCGCCAGCAGCGGATTGGGACAGGGGAACACTGAAGCTTTCTTT. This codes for CASSGLGQGNTEAFF. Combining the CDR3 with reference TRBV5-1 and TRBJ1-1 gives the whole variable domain KAGVTQTPRYLIKTRGQQVTLSCSPISGHRSVSWYQQTPGQGLQFLFEYFSETQRNKGNFPGRFSGRQFSNSRSEMNVSTLELGDSALYLCASSGLGQGNTEAFFGQGTRLTVV.

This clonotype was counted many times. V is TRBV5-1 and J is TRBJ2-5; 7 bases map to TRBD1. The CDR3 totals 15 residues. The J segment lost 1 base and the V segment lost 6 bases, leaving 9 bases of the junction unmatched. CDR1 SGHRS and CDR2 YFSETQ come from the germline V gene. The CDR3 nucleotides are TGCGCCAGCACCCGGGACAGACTTTCCCAAGAGACCCAGTACTTC. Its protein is CASTRDRLSQETQYF.

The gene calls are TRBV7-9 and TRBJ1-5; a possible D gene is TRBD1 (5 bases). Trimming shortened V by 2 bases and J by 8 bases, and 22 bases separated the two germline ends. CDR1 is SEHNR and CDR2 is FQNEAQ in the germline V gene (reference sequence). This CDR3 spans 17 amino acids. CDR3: CASSLRGQPGRTEPQHF. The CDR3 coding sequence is TGTGCCAGCAGCTTAAGGGGCCAGCCAGGGCGTACGGAGCCCCAGCATTTT.

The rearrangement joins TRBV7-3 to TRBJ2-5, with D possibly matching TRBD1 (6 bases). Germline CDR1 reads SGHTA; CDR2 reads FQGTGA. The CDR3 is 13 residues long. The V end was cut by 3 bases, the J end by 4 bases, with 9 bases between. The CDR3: CASSFRRGETQYF. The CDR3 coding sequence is TGTGCCAGCAGCTTTCGCAGGGGAGAGACCCAGTACTTC.

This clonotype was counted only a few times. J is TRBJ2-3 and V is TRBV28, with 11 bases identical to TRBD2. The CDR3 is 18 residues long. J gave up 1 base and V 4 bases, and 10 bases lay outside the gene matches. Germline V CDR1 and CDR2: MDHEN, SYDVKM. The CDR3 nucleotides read TGTGCCAGCAGTTCCACCGGAATACTAGCGGGGGGCACAGATACGCAGTATTTT. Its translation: CASSSTGILAGGTDTQYF.

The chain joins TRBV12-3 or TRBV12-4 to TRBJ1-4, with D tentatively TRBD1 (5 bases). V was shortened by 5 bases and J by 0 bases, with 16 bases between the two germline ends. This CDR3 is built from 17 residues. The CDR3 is CASSPAQGRSTNEKLFF. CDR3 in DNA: TGTGCCAGCAGTCCCGCCCAGGGACGGTCAACTAATGAAAAACTGTTTTTT.

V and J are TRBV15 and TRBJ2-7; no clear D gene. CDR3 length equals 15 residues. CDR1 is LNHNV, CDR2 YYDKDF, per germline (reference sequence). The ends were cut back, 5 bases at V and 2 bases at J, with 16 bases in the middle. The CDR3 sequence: CATSSRTQSPYEQYF. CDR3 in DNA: TGTGCCACCAGCTCTCGGACCCAATCTCCCTACGAGCAGTACTTC.

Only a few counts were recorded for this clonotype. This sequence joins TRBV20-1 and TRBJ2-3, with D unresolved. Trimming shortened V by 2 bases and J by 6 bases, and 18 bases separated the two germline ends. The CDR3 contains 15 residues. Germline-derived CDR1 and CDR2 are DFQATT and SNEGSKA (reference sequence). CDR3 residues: CSARQTGFRSDTQYF. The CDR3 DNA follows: TGCAGTGCTAGACAGACCGGGTTTAGGTCGGATACGCAGTATTTT.

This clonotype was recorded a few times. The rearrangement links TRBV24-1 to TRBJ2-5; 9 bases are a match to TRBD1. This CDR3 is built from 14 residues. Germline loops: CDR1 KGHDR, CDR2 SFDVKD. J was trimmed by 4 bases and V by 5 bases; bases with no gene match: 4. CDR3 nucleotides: TGTGCCACCAGTGTGGGACAGGGCGGAGAGACCCAGTACTTC. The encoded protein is CATSVGQGGETQYF.

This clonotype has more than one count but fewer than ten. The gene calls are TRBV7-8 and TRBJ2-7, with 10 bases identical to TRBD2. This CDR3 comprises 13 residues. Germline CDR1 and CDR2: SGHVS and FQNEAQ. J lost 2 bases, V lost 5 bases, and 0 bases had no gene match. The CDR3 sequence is CASSGLAAYEQYV. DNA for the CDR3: TGTGCCAGCAGCGGACTAGCGGCCTACGAGCAGTACGTC.

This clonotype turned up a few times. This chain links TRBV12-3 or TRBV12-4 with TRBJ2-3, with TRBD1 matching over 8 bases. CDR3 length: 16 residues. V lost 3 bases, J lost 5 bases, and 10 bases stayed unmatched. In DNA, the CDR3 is TGTGCCAGCAGTTTTAGGGCAGGGGGCTCCGGAGATACGCAGTATTTT. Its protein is CASSFRAGGSGDTQYF.

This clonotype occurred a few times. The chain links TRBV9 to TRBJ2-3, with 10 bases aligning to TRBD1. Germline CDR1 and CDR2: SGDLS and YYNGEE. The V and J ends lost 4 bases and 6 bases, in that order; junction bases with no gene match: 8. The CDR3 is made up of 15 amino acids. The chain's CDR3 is CASSSRQGAADTQYF. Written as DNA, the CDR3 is TGTGCCAGCAGCTCCCGACAGGGGGCGGCGGATACGCAGTATTTT.

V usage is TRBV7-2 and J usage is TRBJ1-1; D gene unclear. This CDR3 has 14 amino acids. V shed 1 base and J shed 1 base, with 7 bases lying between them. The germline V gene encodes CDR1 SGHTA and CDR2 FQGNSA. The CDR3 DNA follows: TGTGCCAGCAGCTTAGTTTGGTGGAACACTGAAGCTTTCTTT. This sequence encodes CASSLVWWNTEAFF. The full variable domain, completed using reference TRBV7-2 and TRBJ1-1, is GAGVSQSPSNKVTEKGKDVELRCDPISGHTALYWYRQSLGQGLEFLIYFQGNSAPDKSGLPSDRFSAERTGGSVSTLTIQRTQQEDSAVYLCASSLVWWNTEAFFGQGTRLTVV.

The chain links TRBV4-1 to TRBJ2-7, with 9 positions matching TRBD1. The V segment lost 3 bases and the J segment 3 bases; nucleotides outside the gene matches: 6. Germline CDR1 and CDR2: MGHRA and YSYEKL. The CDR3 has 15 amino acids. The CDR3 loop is CASSQVDRGHYEQYF. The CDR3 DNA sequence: TGCGCCAGCAGCCAGGTGGACAGGGGCCACTACGAGCAGTACTTC.

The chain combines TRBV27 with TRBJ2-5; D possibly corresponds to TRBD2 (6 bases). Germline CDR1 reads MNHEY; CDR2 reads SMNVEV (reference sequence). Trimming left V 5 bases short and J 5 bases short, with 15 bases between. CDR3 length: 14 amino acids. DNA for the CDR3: TGTGCCAGCAGTCCGATGGGAGGTTGGGAGACCCAGTACTTC. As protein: CASSPMGGWETQYF.

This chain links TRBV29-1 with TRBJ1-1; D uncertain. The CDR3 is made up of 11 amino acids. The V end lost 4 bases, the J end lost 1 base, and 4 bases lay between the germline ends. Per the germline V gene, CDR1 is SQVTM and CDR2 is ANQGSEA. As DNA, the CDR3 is TGCAGCGTTGGTAAGAACACTGAAGCTTTCTTT. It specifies CSVGKNTEAFF.

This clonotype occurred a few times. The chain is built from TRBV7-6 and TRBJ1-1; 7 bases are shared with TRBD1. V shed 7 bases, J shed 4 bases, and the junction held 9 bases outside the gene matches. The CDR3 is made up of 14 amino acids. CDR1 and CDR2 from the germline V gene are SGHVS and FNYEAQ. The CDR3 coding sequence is TGTGCCAGCACCAGACAGGGACCTCTCACTGAAGCTTTCTTT. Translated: CASTRQGPLTEAFF. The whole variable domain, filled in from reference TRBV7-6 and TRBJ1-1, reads GAGVSQSPRYKVTKRGQDVALRCDPISGHVSLYWYRQALGQGPEFLTYFNYEAQQDKSGLPNDRFSAERPEGSISTLTIQRTEQRDSAMYRCASTRQGPLTEAFFGQGTRLTVV.